The 15 T cell receptor beta chains below all came from one sample that was sequenced in a study of long-term antiretroviral therapy in people with HIV. Runs used v3.0 of the immunoSEQ assay and were done at survey level. Using immunoSEQ multiplex PCR, the repertoire was profiled, and TCRdb retains in-frame clones only, with some absent. The sample yields 26,000 or so clones, about 88% seen once. The starting material was unsorted PBMCs, obtained 1.9 years after starting antiretroviral therapy. The receptor set was obtained from a woman under 40 with HIV.

V usage is TRBV28 and J usage is TRBJ1-2; D is ambiguous. The CDR3 contains 12 residues. Germline-derived CDR1 and CDR2 are MDHEN and SYDVKM. The V end lost 4 bases, the J end lost 7 bases, and 10 bases lay between the germline ends. CDR3 DNA sequence: TGTGCCAGCAGTTCCCTAAATGCTGGCTACACCTTC. Protein: CASSSLNAGYTF.

The V and J genes are TRBV6-6 and TRBJ2-5; a possible D gene is TRBD2 (6 bases). The CDR3 runs to 13 residues. Germline V CDR1 and CDR2: MNHNY, SVGAGI (reference sequence). Trimming cost V 6 bases and J 3 bases, with 11 bases left between them. The CDR3 protein is CASRGASEETQYF. In DNA, the CDR3 is TGTGCCAGCAGAGGGGCTAGCGAAGAGACCCAGTACTTC.

The chain recombines TRBV30 with TRBJ2-5; D not resolved. The V gene lost 0 bases and the J gene lost 4 bases, with 21 bases spanning the gap. The CDR3 has 17 residues. Germline-derived CDR1 and CDR2 are GTSNPN and SVGIG (reference sequence). The CDR3 nucleotides read TGTGCCTGGAGTGTAACCCCCCAAAGGATAGGCGGAGAGACCCAGTACTTC. It is translated as CAWSVTPQRIGGETQYF. The full variable domain, in which reference TRBV30 and TRBJ2-5 provide the parts outside the CDR3, is SQTIHQWPATLVQPVGSPLSLECTVEGTSNPNLYWYRQAAGRGLQLLFYSVGIGQISSEVPQNLSASRPQDRQFILSSKKLLLSDSGFYLCAWSVTPQRIGGETQYFGPGTRLLVL.

This clone is medium-sized by share. The rearrangement uses TRBV18 and TRBJ2-7, with TRBD1 matching over 9 bases. The CDR3 is 14 amino acids. Per germline, CDR1 KGHSH and CDR2 LQKENI. J was trimmed by 3 bases and V by 4 bases; bases with no gene match: 4. The CDR3 coding sequence is TGTGCCAGCTCACTGGGACAGGGACTCTACGAGCAGTACTTC. Its translation: CASSLGQGLYEQYF.

The rearrangement links TRBV7-3 to TRBJ1-1, with D maybe TRBD1 (5 bases). This CDR3 has 15 amino acids. V was pared by 3 bases and J by 5 bases, with 16 bases between. CDR1 is SGHTA and CDR2 is FQGTGA in the germline V gene. Written as DNA, the CDR3 is TGTGCCAGCAGCTTGGGACCGCCAGCGGGGACTGAAGCTTTCTTT. Its protein product is CASSLGPPAGTEAFF.

The chain uses TRBV18 and TRBJ2-3, with D perhaps matching TRBD2 (6 bases). Germline V gives CDR1 KGHSH, CDR2 LQKENI. This CDR3 is 15 amino acids long. The ends were cut back, 8 bases at V and 4 bases at J, with 19 bases in the middle. The CDR3 DNA is TGTGCCAGCGATACCGGGACTCGGCGGGCAGATACGCAGTATTTT. Translation: CASDTGTRRADTQYF.

The V gene is TRBV9, the J gene TRBJ1-1; D unresolved. Germline CDR1 is SGDLS and CDR2 is YYNGEE. V dropped 9 bases and J dropped 3 bases, with 15 bases sitting between them. The CDR3 length is 13 residues. The CDR3 reads CAKARPSDTEAFF. Here the CDR3 DNA reads TGTGCCAAGGCCCGACCGAGCGACACTGAAGCTTTCTTT. The variable domain in full, completed from reference TRBV9 and TRBJ1-1, reads DSGVTQTPKHLITATGQRVTLRCSPRSGDLSVYWYQQSLDQGLQFLIQYYNGEERAKGNILERFSAQQFPDLHSELNLSSLELGDSALYFCAKARPSDTEAFFGQGTRLTVV.

This clone was seen a single time. The chain links TRBV19 to TRBJ1-3; no reliable D call. The germline V gene has CDR1 LNHDA and CDR2 SQIVND (reference sequence). This CDR3 spans 13 amino acids. V shed 8 bases and J shed 4 bases, with 12 bases lying between them. CDR3 in amino acids: CASSEQAGNTIYF. The CDR3 DNA reads TGTGCCAGTTCCGAGCAGGCCGGAAACACCATATATTTT.

The chain has TRBV5-1 and TRBJ2-1; D gene ambiguous. Germline CDR1 SGHRS, CDR2 YFSETQ. The CDR3 is 13 residues long. V was pared by 5 bases and J by 0 bases, with 6 bases between. CDR3 sequence: CASRANSYNEQFF. The CDR3 nucleotides read TGCGCCAGCAGGGCCAACTCCTACAATGAGCAGTTCTTC.

V and J are TRBV14 and TRBJ2-4, with D possibly called TRBD1 or TRBD2 (6 bases each). V was clipped by 1 base and J by 6 bases, with 10 bases between them. The CDR3 runs to 14 residues. The V gene's germline CDR1 is SGHDN and CDR2 FVKESK. The CDR3 DNA sequence: TGTGCCAGCAGCCAAGTCGGGGGCAGAAACATTCAGTACTTC. It is translated as CASSQVGGRNIQYF.

The chain uses TRBV28 and TRBJ2-2; D assignment may be TRBD1 or TRBD2 (5 bases each). Trimming removed 5 bases from V and 5 bases from J, with 18 bases in between. The CDR3 covers 16 residues. CDR1 is MDHEN and CDR2 is SYDVKM in the germline V gene. The CDR3 DNA is TGTGCCAGCAGTCGTTTAGGGGACGGAAATACCGGGGAGCTGTTTTTT. Its translation is CASSRLGDGNTGELFF. The full variable domain, completed using reference TRBV28 and TRBJ2-2, is DVKVTQSSRYLVKRTGEKVFLECVQDMDHENMFWYRQDPGLGLRLIYFSYDVKMKEKGDIPEGYSVSREKKERFSLILESASTNQTSMYLCASSRLGDGNTGELFFGEGSRLTVL.

About this clone itself: A junction end diverges from the germline sequence, so it may reflect a read error. The chain couples TRBV20-1 to TRBJ1-1; unclear D gene. This CDR3 comprises 11 residues. In germline, CDR1 is DFQATT, CDR2 SNEGSKA (reference sequence). CDR3 amino acids: CCCISNTEAFF. The CDR3 DNA follows: TGTTGTTGCATTTCCAACACTGAAGCTTTCTTT.

This chain connects TRBV2 to TRBJ1-1; TRBD1 aligns across 7 bases. The CDR3 covers 13 residues. Per the germline V gene, CDR1 is SNHLY and CDR2 is FYNNEI. V shed 6 bases, J shed 1 base, and the junction held 2 bases outside the gene matches. CDR3 DNA sequence: TGTGCCAGCAGAAGGGACAGGAACACTGAAGCTTTCTTT. It specifies CASRRDRNTEAFF.

The J gene is TRBJ2-1, the V gene TRBV2; either TRBD1 or TRBD2 may supply D (6 bases each). This CDR3 contains 14 residues. CDR1 SNHLY and CDR2 FYNNEI come from the germline V gene. The V end was cut by 8 bases, the J end by 2 bases, with 13 bases between. The CDR3 here is CASLGGLTYNEQFF. In DNA form, the CDR3 reads TGTGCCAGCCTAGGGGGACTTACCTACAATGAGCAGTTCTTC.

This clone was picked up one time. J is TRBJ2-7 and V is TRBV14; 8 bases are a match to TRBD1. The CDR3 contains 15 residues. Germline V gives CDR1 SGHDN, CDR2 FVKESK. J was trimmed by 9 bases and V by 3 bases; bases with no gene match: 13. The CDR3, as DNA: TGTGCCAGCAGCCATTCCGGACAGGGAAATTATTGGCAGTACTTC. Its protein is CASSHSGQGNYWQYF.